This T cell receptor (beta chain) was sequenced in a study of blood T cell repertoires in COVID-19. Repertoires were generated with immunoSEQ multiplex PCR, while TCRdb's copy carries only in-frame clones and drops some. The sample consists of about 100,000 clones, around 85% of them appearing once. CDR3 length: 17 amino acids. Trimming removed 3 bases from V and 4 bases from J; junction bases left unmatched: 8. The germline V gene has CDR1 SGHTA and CDR2 FQGNSA. The sequence was obtained from a human donor in a cohort sampled during active COVID-19. The chain employs TRBV7-2 and TRBJ2-1; 11 bases fit TRBD2. The source material was peripheral blood. The DNA of the CDR3 is TGTGCCAGCAGCTTTACCAGTCTAGCGGGAGGATACAATGAGCAGTTCTTC. Translated, it gives CASSFTSLAGGYNEQFF.